This entry concerns a single T cell receptor beta chain. It lacks a known antigen. No clone much larger than this one lies a single base away; base qualities are absent. From cysteine to phenylalanine, the CDR3 is 16 amino acids long. The retained sequence is limited to the CDR3, 48 bases, with the frame set at the first base. A distance of 18 bases separates the germline ends of V and J, which lose 3 bases and 3 bases respectively. Taken from the germline V gene, the CDR1 and CDR2 loops are SGDLS and YYNGEE. For the CD8 naive samples, CD45RO-negative cells were positively selected for CCR7, yielding a CD45RA+CCR7+ population from which TemRA cells were excluded. Donors were healthy HIV-negative adults with no recently reported acute infections or vaccinations. All donors were Caucasian adults living in Nashville, Tennessee, USA. Blood was collected by leukapheresis, and PBMCs were isolated by Ficoll-Histopaque density gradient centrifugation and then cryopreserved in liquid nitrogen vapor phase. Analytical flow cytometry was used to check the purity and quantity of each magnetically sorted T cell population. Each sorted fraction had its genomic DNA isolated and then quantified by UV absorbance on a Nanodrop 2000c.

These data come from a study of shared clonotypes between healthy human individuals (dated by TCRdb to 2020 to 2021). Study-level background: Three men and a couple of women, aged 18 to 49 years, made up the cohort. For each donor, CD4 naive and CD4 memory were each run on three plates, CD8 naive on two plates, and CD8 memory on one plate. The study deeply sequenced blood TCR repertoires of five healthy adults to estimate repertoire size and the extent of clonotype sharing between individuals. Libraries were prepared and TCR repertoires were sequenced by different laboratories using diverse techniques, in order to increase sequencing depth and limit assay-specific biases. Leukapheresis yielded between about 0.9 and 10 billion PBMCs per donor. Broader findings and caveats from the paper: Because the study included only a small number of donors, the genetic and exposure-history diversity represented was limited. Naive subsets generally had larger estimated clonotype richness than memory subsets. Rarefaction of sorted-subset datasets indicated incomplete sequencing despite the large sequencing depth. Compared with non-shared clonotypes, the clonotypes found in all four sorted-subset donors had higher generation probabilities. When a handful of donors were compared, the shared fraction of clonotypes was about 5.5% for naive CD4, more than 3% for naive CD8, roughly 2.5% for memory CD4, and 0.35% to 0.4% for memory CD8. Pairwise subsampling indicated that sequencing depth was expected to affect the degree of clonotype sharing among donors. Only blood was sampled, and tissue TCR repertoires likely differ from those in blood.

TCR CDR3 regions were amplified from genomic DNA by multiplex PCR using the deep immunoSEQ assay. For each cell subset, the extracted genomic DNA was distributed evenly across all wells of several immunoSEQ 96-well plates, and each plate served as one replicate. For sorted subsets, each replicate PCR was loaded with 200 ng genomic DNA, equivalent to 30,000 or so T cell genomes. The purified libraries were quantified using a Qubit 3.0 fluorometer, sized with a Bioanalyzer 2100, and then quantified again using the KAPA Library Quantification kit. Every immunoSEQ 96-well plate was sequenced on a dedicated single-read 150-cycle Illumina NextSeq 550 flow cell. The original pipeline was this. The immunoSEQ output contained only junctional sequences without quality scores, so filtering could not match that applied to full-length reads. Sequences were annotated with PyIR, a Python wrapper for IgBLAST v1.9, and V/J genes and CDR3 were assigned using IMGT germline references. Any read was removed if the V/J assignment was weak (E-value above 1e-6), the CDR3 was missing, or the read contained stop codons, out-of-frame junctions, or ambiguous translated residues. A V3J clonotype was defined by an identical inferred V gene, J gene, and CDR3 amino acid sequence. The percentage overlap between two repertoires was calculated by dividing the number of shared unique clonotypes by the size of the smaller repertoire. RTK rarefaction, the Chao1 estimator, and Recon v2.1 estimates of unobserved clonotypes were used to assess repertoire richness. Generation probabilities for all TCRbeta clonotypes obtained by the gDNA method from several donors were computed using OLGA. In TCRdb, the immuneACCESS table is reduced to in-frame sequences with V and J assigned. These tables do not hold every clone; where another copy was compared, an unresolved V gene accounts for under half, and the others remain unexplained. That table is the source of V, J and clone size, and D and trimming were worked out from the DNA. The sample table contains 550,000 to 650,000 clones; only one count was recorded for 95% to 97% of them. 0.11% of the sample lies in the top ten.

The specimen was naive CD8+ T cells sorted from blood. Sample cell subset or site, as interpreted from the label and publication: CD45RA+CCR7+. Rearrangement joined TRBV9 to TRBJ1-1; the D gene is not confidently resolved. The TCR sequence derives from a woman aged 30 to 39 in good health. The CDR3 here reads CASSGKSGPRDTEAFF. DNA sequence: TGTGCCAGCAGCGGGAAAAGCGGCCCTAGGGACACTGAAGCTTTCTTT.